Listed below are T cell receptor beta chains from one sample, sequenced in a study of T-cell memory formation after mild COVID-19. TCRdb redid the calling of the 5' RACE reads with MiXCR, one entry per CDR3 protein. The sample contains some 160,000 distinct CDR3 sequences, roughly 28% of which appear only once. Sequencing used PBMCs or a T cell subset sorted from them (not recorded which). The source of these receptors is an adult woman who had mild COVID-19 (a few samples of this study predate the infection). Cell type and time point are not known. Both conserved end residues are part of each CDR3. A D gene is named only where the DNA matches it firmly. Size tells how often a clone was seen (once, few, many) or the class of an expanded clone, and some rows leave it out.

TRBV12-3/TRBV12-4	TRBJ1-1	.	.	CASTLPLGLMNTEAFF	TGTGCCAGCACCCTCCCCCTGGGGCTGATGAACACTGAAGCTTTCTTT
TRBV15	TRBJ2-3	TRBD1	.	CATSSPMARQGVTDTQYF	TGTGCCACCAGCAGCCCCATGGCGAGACAGGGGGTGACAGATACGCAGTATTTT
TRBV30	TRBJ1-2	.	few	CAWGRSGGYTF	TGTGCCTGGGGAAGGAGCGGCGGCTACACCTTC
TRBV7-2	TRBJ1-1	.	.	CASSLAEGGGTEAFF	TGTGCCAGCAGCTTAGCCGAAGGGGGAGGCACTGAAGCTTTCTTT
TRBV29-1	TRBJ2-1	TRBD2	.	CSVVWLADNEQFF	TGCAGCGTTGTCTGGCTAGCGGACAATGAGCAGTTCTTC
TRBV18	TRBJ2-5	.	few	CASSRRFKETQYF	TGTGCCAGCTCACGAAGGTTTAAGGAGACCCAGTACTTC
TRBV6-5	TRBJ2-3	.	few	CASRSRRTRYTDTQYF	TGTGCCAGCAGGTCCCGCAGAACTAGGTACACAGATACGCAGTATTTT
TRBV29-1	TRBJ2-2	.	few	CSAERHTNTGELFF	TGCAGCGCAGAGAGACACACGAACACCGGGGAGCTGTTTTTT
TRBV6-5	TRBJ1-2	.	.	CASSIFGRGPLGGYTF	TGTGCCAGCAGCATCTTTGGGCGGGGTCCCCTAGGAGGCTACACCTTC
TRBV7-9	TRBJ2-1	TRBD1	.	CASRGGDRVNEQFF	TGTGCCAGCAGAGGTGGTGACAGGGTTAATGAGCAGTTCTTC
TRBV7-2	TRBJ2-5	TRBD2	.	CASSLGLAGGGTQYF	TGTGCCAGCAGCCTAGGACTAGCTGGGGGAGGGACCCAGTACTTC
TRBV7-2	TRBJ2-3	.	.	CASSPTHGVAGTDTQYF	TGTGCCAGCAGCCCGACCCACGGGGTAGCGGGCACAGATACGCAGTATTTT
TRBV6-2/TRBV6-3	TRBJ2-1	.	.	CASSTLRSLAEGSYNEQFF	TGTGCCAGCAGTACGTTACGTTCTCTGGCGGAGGGCTCCTACAATGAGCAGTTCTTC
TRBV7-9	TRBJ2-1	TRBD1	.	CASSPLGTGGTEQFF	TGTGCCAGCAGCCCACTCGGGACAGGGGGTACTGAGCAGTTCTTC
TRBV7-3	TRBJ2-7	.	.	CASRGESSYEQYF	TGTGCCAGCAGGGGAGAGAGCTCCTACGAGCAGTACTTC
TRBV7-3	TRBJ1-1	.	.	CASSPPFRTEAFF	TGTGCCAGCAGCCCGCCCTTCCGGACTGAAGCTTTCTTT
TRBV12-3/TRBV12-4	TRBJ2-2	TRBD2	.	CASSPVGGSTGELFF	TGTGCCAGCAGCCCAGTGGGGGGGTCCACCGGGGAGCTGTTTTTT
TRBV7-3	TRBJ2-3	TRBD2	few	CASSFSGRPDTQYF	TGTGCCAGCAGCTTTAGCGGGAGACCAGATACGCAGTATTTT
TRBV6-1	TRBJ2-5	.	few	CASSDRDTQETQYF	TGTGCCAGCAGTGACCGGGACACCCAAGAGACCCAGTACTTC
TRBV7-6	TRBJ2-7	TRBD1	.	CASSPEPGQAYEQYF	TGTGCCAGCAGCCCCGAACCGGGACAGGCCTACGAGCAGTACTTC
TRBV18	TRBJ2-2	TRBD2	.	CASSKPGLAGGRTGELFF	TGTGCCAGCTCAAAGCCGGGACTAGCGGGAGGACGAACCGGGGAGCTGTTTTTT
TRBV28	TRBJ2-7	TRBD1	.	CATLGQGRSYEQYF	TGTGCCACCCTTGGACAGGGGCGTTCCTACGAGCAGTACTTC